Listed here is a single T cell receptor (beta chain). Its target antigen remains unknown. Base qualities were left out, and no much larger clone turns up one base away. The sample comes from a study of blood T cells in healthy people across ages (dated by TCRdb to the mid-2010s). Concerning the study at large: In model experiments, template switching captured roughly one uniquely barcoded TCR beta cDNA molecule for every two T cells. Donors of different ages were randomly distributed across sequencing lanes to avoid experimental bias. Age-related changes in TCR beta repertoire diversity were measured in the study by deep sequencing normalized with unique cDNA molecular identifiers. The donors were split into four age groups: young (average roughly 15 years), middle-aged (39), aged (roughly 60) and long-lived (approximately 80). Two additional independent replicas of 1 million unique cDNA reads from the same blood draw were analyzed for two donors (one aged 18 to 30 and one aged 80 or older).

Receptors were amplified or captured by 5' RACE. The instrument given in TCRdb is Illumina HiSeq 2500. A second PCR of about 7 to 12 cycles was run with a J-beta primer mix and a sample-barcoded 5' primer. Each TCR beta cDNA molecule received a unique molecular identifier from a template-switch 5' adaptor carrying 12 random nucleotides. Each sample yielded at least 3 million CDR3-containing paired-end reads. All of the RNA was converted into first-strand cDNA using the Mint cDNA synthesis kit, with a TRBC-specific oligonucleotide serving as the primer. After uracil-DNA glycosylase treatment, a first 18-cycle PCR used universal primers M1SS and BC2_uni_R on all cDNA. The published analysis was carried out like this. For normalization, 1 million high-quality reads were randomly selected from each sample, with every read carrying a distinct molecular identifier. Instead of being binned into consensus sequences, reads that shared molecular identifiers were thrown out. MiTCR, with a Q25 quality threshold and the strictest error-elimination algorithm, was used for CDR3 identification, clonotype clustering and error correction. A nonparametric unseen species model with Euler transformation was used to estimate a lower bound on total TCR beta diversity. TCRdb's own reprocessing of the public reads used fastp at Q25 and MiXCR and kept productive beta chains. Under each unique CDR3 protein, matching rows form one entry showing the most common genes and DNA. The V and J calls reflect TCRdb's pipeline rather than the authors' work. Within this sample are under 1 million distinct CDR3 sequences, with around 43% of them counted one time only. Around 21% of the sample is held by the ten biggest clonotypes.

The research as a whole found: Estimates of total diversity from one million sequenced T cells were regarded as lower bounds and underestimates. Compared with the aged group, the long-lived group had more naive CD4+ T cells, fewer expanded clones and increased TCR diversity, suggesting age selection. As age increased, observed TCR beta diversity per million T cells dropped in a roughly linear way, and a significant reduction was already evident by age roughly 36. Conclusive comparison of naive and antigen-experienced compartments was prevented by the profiling of bulk unsorted PBMCs. The CMV infection status of donors was not known, potentially confounding age-related changes in expanded clonotypes. A strong correlation was found between observed TCR beta diversity and the percentage of naive T cells measured by flow cytometry.

CDR1 and CDR2, per the germline V gene, are MNHEY and SVGEGT. The junction shows trimming of 0 bases on V and 4 bases on J, plus 13 bases between the germline ends. The CDR3 has 16 amino acids, counting the end cysteine and phenylalanine. Here the CDR3 DNA is all that survives: 48 bases in frame from base 1. The donors were about 40 Caucasian individuals from Russia, aged roughly 6 to 95 years, who were systemically healthy. Roughly 10 milliliters of peripheral blood were drawn from each donor into EDTA-treated Vacutainer tubes. Ficoll-Paque density-gradient centrifugation was used to isolate PBMCs, with at least 6.5 million per sample. Trizol reagent was used to extract total RNA from the PBMCs, yielding at least 5 micrograms per sample. Naive CD45RAhigh/CD27high T cell percentages were measured by flow cytometry on a PBMC aliquot from every donor.

The TCR comes from a man aged 60-69 years in good health. The V gene is TRBV6-2 or TRBV6-3 and the J gene is TRBJ1-5, with TRBD1 tentatively as D gene (5 bases match). The specimen was blood. The CDR3 region: CASSYSPGPLNQPQHF. The nucleotide sequence reads TGTGCCAGCAGTTACTCACCGGGACCGCTAAATCAGCCCCAGCATTTT.